This T cell receptor (beta chain) was sequenced for a study of T-cell reconstitution after alpha-beta-depleted transplantation in children. Researchers prepared the TCRbeta library using unique molecular identifiers, the study reports. TCRdb re-derived calls from the PCR reads in MiXCR, one entry per CDR3 protein. Of 450,000 to 600,000 distinct CDR3 sequences in the sample, under 15% are singletons; the top ten hold 2.2%. The CDR3 consists of 13 residues. Trimming took 4 bases from V and 3 from J, leaving 7 bases between them. Germline V gene sequence: CDR1 SGHVS, CDR2 FNYEAQ. Sample: PBMCs, mostly from graft donor cells, taken 360 days after TCRalphabeta/CD19-depleted stem cell transplant. The J gene is TRBJ2-1, the V gene TRBV7-6; D is perhaps TRBD2 (5 bases). The receptor was derived from a male patient younger than 18 who had a stem cell transplant for acute myeloid leukemia, so the T cells may come from the graft donor. CDR3 amino acids: CASSSSGYNEQFF. In DNA, the CDR3 is TGTGCCAGCAGCTCCAGCGGCTACAATGAGCAGTTCTTC.